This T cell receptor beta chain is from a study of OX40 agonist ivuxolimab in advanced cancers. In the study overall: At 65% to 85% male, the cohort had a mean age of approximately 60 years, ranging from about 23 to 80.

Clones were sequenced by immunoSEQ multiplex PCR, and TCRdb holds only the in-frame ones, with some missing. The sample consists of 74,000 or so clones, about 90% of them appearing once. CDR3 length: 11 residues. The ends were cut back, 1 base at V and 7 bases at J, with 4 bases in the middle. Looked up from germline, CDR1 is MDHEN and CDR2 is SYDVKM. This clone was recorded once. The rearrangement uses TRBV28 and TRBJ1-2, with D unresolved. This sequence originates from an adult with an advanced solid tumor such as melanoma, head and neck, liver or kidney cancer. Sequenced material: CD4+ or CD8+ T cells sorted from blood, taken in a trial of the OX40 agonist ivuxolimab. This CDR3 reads CASSLSAGYTF. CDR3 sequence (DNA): TGTGCCAGCAGTTTATCGGCTGGCTACACCTTC.